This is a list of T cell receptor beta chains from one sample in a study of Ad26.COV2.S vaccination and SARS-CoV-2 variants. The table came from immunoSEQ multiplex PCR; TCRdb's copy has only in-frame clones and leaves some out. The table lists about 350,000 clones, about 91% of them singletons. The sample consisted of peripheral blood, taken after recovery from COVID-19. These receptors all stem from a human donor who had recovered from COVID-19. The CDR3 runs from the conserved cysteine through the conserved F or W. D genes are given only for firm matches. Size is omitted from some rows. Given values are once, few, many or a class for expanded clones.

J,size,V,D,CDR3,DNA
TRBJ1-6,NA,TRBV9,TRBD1,CASSQTGGYNSPLHF,TGTGCCAGCAGCCAGACAGGGGGTTATAATTCACCCCTCCACTTT
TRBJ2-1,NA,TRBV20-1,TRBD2,CSASFRGDYNEQFF,TGCAGTGCTAGTTTTCGGGGGGATTACAATGAGCAGTTCTTC
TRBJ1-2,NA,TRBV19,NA,CASSLGDYGYTF,TGTGCCAGTAGTCTCGGGGACTATGGCTACACCTTC
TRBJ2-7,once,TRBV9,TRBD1,CASSVGGQGSYEQYF,TGTGCCAGCAGCGTAGGAGGACAGGGGTCCTACGAGCAGTACTTC
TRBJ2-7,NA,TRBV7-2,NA,CASSVGIATRASYEQYF,TGTGCCAGCAGCGTAGGGATCGCGACGAGGGCCTCCTACGAGCAGTACTTC
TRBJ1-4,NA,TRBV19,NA,CASRGRANEKLFF,TGTGCCAGTAGAGGCAGGGCCAATGAAAAACTGTTTTTT
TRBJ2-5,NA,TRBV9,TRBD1,CASSVSQTGGETQYF,TGTGCCAGCAGCGTTAGCCAGACAGGGGGGGAGACCCAGTACTTC
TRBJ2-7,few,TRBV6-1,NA,CASSEFQPYEQYF,TGTGCCAGCAGTGAATTCCAGCCTTACGAGCAGTACTTC
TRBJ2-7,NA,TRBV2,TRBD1,CASSAGTGAYEQYF,TGTGCCAGCAGCGCCGGGACAGGGGCCTACGAGCAGTACTTC
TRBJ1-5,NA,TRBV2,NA,CASSRVNGDQPQHF,TGTGCCAGCAGTAGGGTTAACGGTGATCAGCCCCAGCATTTT
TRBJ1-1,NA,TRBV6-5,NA,CASSRSSNTEAFF,TGTGCCAGCAGCCGGTCTTCGAACACTGAAGCTTTCTTT
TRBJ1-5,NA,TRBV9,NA,CASSAGTLGEPQHF,TGTGCCAGCAGCGCCGGGACTTTGGGGGAGCCCCAGCATTTT
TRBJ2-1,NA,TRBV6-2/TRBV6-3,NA,CASSRPGWFDSEQFF,TGTGCCAGCAGTCGACCGGGGTGGTTCGATAGTGAGCAGTTCTTC
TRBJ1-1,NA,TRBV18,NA,CASSPPGGVNTEAFF,TGTGCCAGCTCACCACCGGGAGGCGTCAACACTGAAGCTTTCTTT
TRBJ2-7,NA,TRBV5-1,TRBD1,CASSLKTGTSVFGQYF,TGCGCCAGCAGCCTCAAGACAGGGACGTCTGTTTTCGGGCAGTACTTC
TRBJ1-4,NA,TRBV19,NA,CASSLPGGGTNEKLFF,TGTGCCAGTAGCCTGCCCGGGGGGGGCACTAATGAAAAACTGTTTTTT
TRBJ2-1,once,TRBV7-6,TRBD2,CASSRLAGGEVEQFF,TGTGCCAGCAGCAGACTAGCGGGGGGTGAGGTTGAGCAGTTCTTC
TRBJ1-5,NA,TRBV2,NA,CASSVSPTTVEEWFQPQHF,TGTGCCAGCAGTGTCTCACCCACGACAGTGGAGGAATGGTTTCAGCCCCAGCATTTT
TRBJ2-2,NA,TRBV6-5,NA,CASIPGTANTGELFF,TGTGCCAGCATACCAGGAACAGCGAACACCGGGGAGCTGTTTTTT
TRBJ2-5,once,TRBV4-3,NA,CASKGLHLQETQYF,TGCGCCAGCAAGGGACTGCACCTTCAAGAGACCCAGTACTTC
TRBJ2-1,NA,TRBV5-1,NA,CASSLDGHPSSYNEQFF,TGCGCCAGCAGCTTGGACGGACACCCGAGCTCCTACAATGAGCAGTTCTTC
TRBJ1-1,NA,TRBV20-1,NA,CSAGPTEAFF,TGCAGTGCCGGGCCCACTGAAGCTTTCTTT
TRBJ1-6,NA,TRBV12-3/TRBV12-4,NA,CASSGFKDSPLHF,TGTGCCAGCAGTGGGTTTAAAGATTCACCCCTCCACTTT
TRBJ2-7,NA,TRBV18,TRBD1,CASSQNRGPFSYEQYF,TGTGCCAGCTCTCAAAACAGGGGACCCTTCTCCTACGAGCAGTACTTC
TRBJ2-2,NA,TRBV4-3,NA,CASSHPPGRDTGELFF,TGCGCCAGCAGCCACCCACCCGGCAGGGACACCGGGGAGCTGTTTTTT
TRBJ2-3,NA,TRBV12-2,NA,CASRSDGGSADTQYF,TGTGCAAGTCGCAGTGACGGAGGGTCGGCAGATACGCAGTATTTT
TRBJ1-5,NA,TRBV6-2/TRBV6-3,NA,CASSSRGGAGGQPQHF,TGTGCCAGCAGTAGCCGGGGGGGGGCAGGAGGACAGCCCCAGCATTTT
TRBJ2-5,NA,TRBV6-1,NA,CASSEKVQTQYF,TGTGCCAGCAGTGAAAAAGTCCAAACCCAGTACTTC
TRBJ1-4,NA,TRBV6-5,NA,CASPECNEKLFF,TGTGCCAGCCCGGAGTGCAATGAAAAACTGTTTTTT
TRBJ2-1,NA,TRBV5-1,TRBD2,CASSSPGLAGVAEQFF,TGCGCCAGCAGTTCGCCGGGACTAGCGGGGGTCGCAGAGCAGTTCTTC
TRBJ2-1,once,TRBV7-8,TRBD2,CASSQGLVGNEQFF,TGTGCCAGCAGTCAGGGACTAGTTGGCAATGAGCAGTTCTTC
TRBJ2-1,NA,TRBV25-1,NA,CASSVEPLHNEQFF,TGTGCCAGCAGTGTCGAGCCCCTCCACAATGAGCAGTTCTTC
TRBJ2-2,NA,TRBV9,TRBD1,CASSDRTGVGELFF,TGTGCCAGCAGCGACCGGACAGGAGTTGGGGAGCTGTTTTTT
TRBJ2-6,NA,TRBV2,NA,CASSGRGSSGANVLTF,TGTGCCAGCAGTGGTCGGGGAAGCTCTGGGGCCAACGTCCTGACTTTC
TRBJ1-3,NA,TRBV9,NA,CASSDGGDAYSGNTIYF,TGTGCCAGCAGCGACGGCGGCGATGCCTACTCTGGAAACACCATATATTTT
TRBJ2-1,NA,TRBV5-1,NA,CASSLQPSHGNEQFF,TGCGCCAGCAGCTTACAGCCTTCCCATGGGAATGAGCAGTTCTTC
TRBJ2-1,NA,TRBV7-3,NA,CASSPSPALGPQSWFF,TGTGCCAGCAGCCCAAGCCCTGCACTCGGTCCCCAGTCGTGGTTCTTC
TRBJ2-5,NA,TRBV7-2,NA,CASSLLAGLQETQYF,TGTGCCAGCAGCTTATTGGCGGGACTCCAAGAGACCCAGTACTTC
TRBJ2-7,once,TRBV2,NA,CASSEGPQYF,TGTGCCAGCAGTGAGGGGCCCCAGTACTTC
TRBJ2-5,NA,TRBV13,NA,CASSLARELETQYF,TGTGCCAGCAGCTTGGCTAGGGAGTTGGAGACCCAGTACTTC
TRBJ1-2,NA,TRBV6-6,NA,CAYGGQGPNNYGYTF,TGTGCCTACGGAGGGCAGGGCCCCAATAACTATGGCTACACCTTC
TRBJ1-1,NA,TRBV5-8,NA,CASSFSPNTEAFF,TGTGCCAGCAGCTTTAGCCCTAACACTGAAGCTTTCTTT
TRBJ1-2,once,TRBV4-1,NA,CASSQGVFSNYGYTF,TGCGCCAGCAGCCAAGGGGTGTTCTCTAACTATGGCTACACCTTC
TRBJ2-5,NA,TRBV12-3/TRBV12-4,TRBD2,CASSWGGETQYF,TGTGCCAGCAGTTGGGGAGGGGAGACCCAGTACTTC
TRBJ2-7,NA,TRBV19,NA,CASSRKQGRDEQYF,TGTGCCAGTAGTAGAAAACAGGGTAGGGACGAGCAGTACTTC
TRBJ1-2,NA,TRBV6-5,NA,CASTSYFDGYTF,TGTGCCAGCACCTCTTATTTCGATGGCTACACCTTC
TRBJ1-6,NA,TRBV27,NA,CASSLKGWESPLHF,TGTGCCAGCAGTTTAAAAGGGTGGGAATCACCCCTCCACTTT
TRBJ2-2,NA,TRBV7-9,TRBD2,CASEPPAGPNTGELFF,TGTGCCAGCGAACCCCCAGCGGGACCGAACACCGGGGAGCTGTTTTTT
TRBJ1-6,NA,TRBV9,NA,CASSVAPQGLDSPLHF,TGTGCCAGCAGCGTAGCCCCCCAGGGGCTGGATTCACCCCTCCACTTT
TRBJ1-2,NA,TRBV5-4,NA,CASSLEATPYNYGYTF,TGTGCCAGCAGCTTGGAAGCGACACCCTATAACTATGGCTACACCTTC
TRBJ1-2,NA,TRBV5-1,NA,CASSFGEGLLRGGYTF,TGCGCCAGCAGCTTTGGGGAGGGCCTTCTCCGGGGAGGCTACACCTTC
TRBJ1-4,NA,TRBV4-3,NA,CASSQDSERELFF,TGCGCCAGCAGCCAAGATTCGGAGAGGGAACTGTTTTTT
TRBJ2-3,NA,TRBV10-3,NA,CAISESGLSTDTQYF,TGTGCCATCAGTGAGTCTGGGCTCAGCACAGATACGCAGTATTTT
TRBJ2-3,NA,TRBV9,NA,CASSVRGTSTDTQYF,TGTGCCAGCAGCGTACGGGGGACTAGCACAGATACGCAGTATTTT
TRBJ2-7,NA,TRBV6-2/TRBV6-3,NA,CASSYSPLSEQYF,TGTGCCAGCAGTTACTCACCCCTAAGCGAGCAGTACTTC
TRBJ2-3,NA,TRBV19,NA,CASSTTSTDTQYF,TGTGCCAGTAGTACGACTAGCACAGATACGCAGTATTTT
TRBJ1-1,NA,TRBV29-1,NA,CSVEDLVSKAFF,TGCAGCGTTGAAGACCTAGTCAGCAAAGCTTTCTTT
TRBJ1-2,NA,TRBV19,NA,CASSVSSNYGYTF,TGTGCCAGTAGCGTCAGTTCTAACTATGGCTACACCTTC
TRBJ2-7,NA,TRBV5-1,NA,CASISQSYEQYF,TGCGCCAGCATATCACAGAGCTACGAGCAGTACTTC
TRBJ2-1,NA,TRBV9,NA,CASSALRIGSDEQFF,TGTGCCAGCAGCGCACTAAGAATAGGTAGCGATGAGCAGTTCTTC